Listed here are 7 T cell receptor beta chains from one sample, sequenced in a study of OX40 agonist ivuxolimab in advanced cancers. Assay: immunoSEQ multiplex PCR; the TCRdb copy retains only in-frame clones and omits some. The table records some 83,000 clones, just over 85% of them present only once. This sample comprised CD4+ or CD8+ T cells sorted from blood, obtained in a trial of the OX40 agonist ivuxolimab. These receptors were obtained from an adult with an advanced solid tumor such as melanoma, head and neck, liver or kidney cancer.

The J gene is TRBJ2-1, the V gene TRBV29-1; possible D gene TRBD2, 5 bases. The CDR3 contains 12 residues. Germline loops: CDR1 SQVTM, CDR2 ANQGSEA. The V end was cut by 3 bases, the J end by 8 bases, with 11 bases between. In DNA form, the CDR3 reads TGCAGCGTTGATGGAGGACTCTATGAGCAGTTCTTC. As protein: CSVDGGLYEQFF.

J is TRBJ2-7 and V is TRBV28; 10 bases align to TRBD2. This CDR3 has 13 amino acids. V shed 10 bases, J shed 2 bases, and the junction held 5 bases outside the gene matches. The germline gives CDR1 MDHEN, CDR2 SYDVKM. The CDR3 is CAISGRGPYEQYF. Here the CDR3 DNA reads TGTGCCATCAGCGGGAGGGGCCCCTACGAGCAGTACTTC.

This clone is a singleton in its sample. The chain uses TRBV19 and TRBJ1-1; tentative D call: TRBD1 (6 bases). Looked up from germline, CDR1 is LNHDA and CDR2 is SQIVND (reference sequence). This CDR3 has 17 amino acids. V lost 6 bases and J lost 1, with 21 bases in between. The CDR3 DNA sequence: TGTGCCAGTAGCCATCTGGAGGGGGGGCCGAGGAACACTGAAGCTTTCTTT. Amino acid sequence: CASSHLEGGPRNTEAFF.

The chain joins TRBV7-2 to TRBJ2-3; no clear D gene. V shed 1 base and J shed 0 bases, with 5 bases lying between them. The V gene's germline CDR1 is SGHTA and CDR2 FQGNSA. There are 14 residues in the CDR3. CDR3 sequence reads: CASSLGYSTDTQYF. Written as DNA, the CDR3 is TGTGCCAGCAGCTTAGGGTACAGCACAGATACGCAGTATTTT. Full variable domain (remainder filled in from reference TRBV7-2 and TRBJ2-3): GAGVSQSPSNKVTEKGKDVELRCDPISGHTALYWYRQSLGQGLEFLIYFQGNSAPDKSGLPSDRFSAERTGGSVSTLTIQRTQQEDSAVYLCASSLGYSTDTQYFGPGTRLTVL.

The J gene is TRBJ1-4, the V gene TRBV7-9, with D possibly matching TRBD1 (5 bases). This CDR3 is 15 amino acids long. The germline CDR1 and CDR2 sequences are SEHNR and FQNEAQ (reference sequence). Trimming shortened V by 5 bases and J by 5 bases, and 15 bases separated the two germline ends. CDR3 in amino acids: CASSPRGRRNEKLFF. CDR3 in DNA: TGTGCCAGCAGCCCCCGGGGACGGCGGAATGAAAAACTGTTTTTT. Full variable domain (missing parts from reference TRBV7-9 and TRBJ1-4): DTGVSQNPRHKITKRGQNVTFRCDPISEHNRLYWYRQTLGQGPEFLTYFQNEAQLEKSRLLSDRFSAERPKGSFSTLEIQRTEQGDSAMYLCASSPRGRRNEKLFFGSGTQLSVL.

V usage is TRBV2 and J usage is TRBJ2-3; TRBD1 agrees at 10 bases. Unmatched junction bases numbered 7, after V lost 4 bases and J lost 3 bases. Germline CDR1 SNHLY, CDR2 FYNNEI. This CDR3 spans 16 amino acids. Here the CDR3 reads CASSAPLGQGTDTQYF. The CDR3 DNA follows: TGTGCCAGCAGTGCTCCTTTGGGACAGGGGACAGATACGCAGTATTTT.

The V call is TRBV19, the J call TRBJ2-1; D may correspond to TRBD1 or TRBD2 (5 bases each). The V gene lost 5 bases and the J gene lost 11 bases, with 19 bases spanning the gap. This CDR3 is built from 14 residues. Germline-derived CDR1 and CDR2 are LNHDA and SQIVND (reference sequence). The CDR3 coding sequence is TGTGCCAGTAGTCCGGGACCCCCGAAGGGTAAGCAGTTCTTC. Residues: CASSPGPPKGKQFF.